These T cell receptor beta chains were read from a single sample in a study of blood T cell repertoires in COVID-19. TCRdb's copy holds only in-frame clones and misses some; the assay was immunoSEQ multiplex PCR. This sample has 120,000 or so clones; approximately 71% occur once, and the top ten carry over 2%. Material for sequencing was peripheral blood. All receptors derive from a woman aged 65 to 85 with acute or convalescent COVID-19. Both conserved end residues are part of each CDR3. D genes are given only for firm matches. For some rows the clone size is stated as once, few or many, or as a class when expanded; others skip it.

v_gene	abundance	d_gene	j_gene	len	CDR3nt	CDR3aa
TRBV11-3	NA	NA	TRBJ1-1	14	TGTGCCAGCAGCCTTACTTCTATGAACACTGAAGCTTTCTTT	CASSLTSMNTEAFF
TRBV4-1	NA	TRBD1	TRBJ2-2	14	TGCGCCAGCAGCCGAGGACAGGGGGACGGGGAGCTGTTTTTT	CASSRGQGDGELFF
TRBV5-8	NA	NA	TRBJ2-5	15	TGTGCCAGCAGCTCGGGGGTTGGACAACAAGAGACCCAGTACTTC	CASSSGVGQQETQYF
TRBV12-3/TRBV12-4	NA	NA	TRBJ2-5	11	TGTGCCAGCTCGCCCGGGACAATCTTGTACTTC	CASSPGTILYF
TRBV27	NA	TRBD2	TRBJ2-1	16	TGTGCCAGCAGGCTGACTAGCGGGGGGGCCTACAATGAGCAGTTCTTC	CASRLTSGGAYNEQFF
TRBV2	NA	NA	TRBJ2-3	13	TGTGCCAGCAACGTCGCAGGGGCCGATACGCAGTATTTT	CASNVAGADTQYF
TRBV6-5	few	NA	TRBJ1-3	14	TGTGCCAGCAGCCACGAAGCCTCTGGAAACACCATATATTTT	CASSHEASGNTIYF
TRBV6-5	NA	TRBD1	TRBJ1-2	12	TGTGCCACCCAGACAGGGTGGGGTGGCTACACCTTC	CATQTGWGGYTF
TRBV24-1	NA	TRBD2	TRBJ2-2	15	TGTGCCACCGGGGCCGCGGGGGGTAATACCGGGGAGCTGTTTTTT	CATGAAGGNTGELFF
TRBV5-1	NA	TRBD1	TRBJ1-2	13	TGCGCCAGCAGACTGGACAGGAACTATGGCTACACCTTC	CASRLDRNYGYTF
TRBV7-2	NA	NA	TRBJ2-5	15	TGTGCCAGCAGCCCTCAGTCGGGGGAGTGGGAGACCCAGTACTTC	CASSPQSGEWETQYF
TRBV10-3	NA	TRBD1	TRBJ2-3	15	TGTGCCATCAGTAGGGACAGGGGAAGCACAGATACGCAGTATTTT	CAISRDRGSTDTQYF
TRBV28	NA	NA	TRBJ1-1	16	TGTGCCAGCAGTCGCCAGGGAATTCGAAAGAACACTGAAGCTTTCTTT	CASSRQGIRKNTEAFF
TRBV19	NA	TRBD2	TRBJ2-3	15	TGTGCCAGTAGCAGATCCGGGACTAGGACAGATACGCAGTATTTT	CASSRSGTRTDTQYF
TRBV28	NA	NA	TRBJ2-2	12	TGTGCCAGCAGGTCGGACACCGGGGAGCTGTTTTTT	CASRSDTGELFF
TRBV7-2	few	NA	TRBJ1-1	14	TGTGCCAGCAGCGCCCAGGGCCCCCGCGGGGGCGCTTTCTTT	CASSAQGPRGGAFF
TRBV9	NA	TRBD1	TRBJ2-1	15	TGTGCCAGCAGCTCAGGACAGGGTGCCTACAATGAGCAGTTCTTC	CASSSGQGAYNEQFF
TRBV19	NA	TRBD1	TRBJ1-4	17	TGTGCCAGTAGTAAAAAGGCAGGGGGTAGAACTAATGAAAAACTGTTTTTT	CASSKKAGGRTNEKLFF
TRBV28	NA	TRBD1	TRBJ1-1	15	TGTGCCAGCAGTTCGGGACAGAGGTTTAACACTGAAGCTTTCTTT	CASSSGQRFNTEAFF
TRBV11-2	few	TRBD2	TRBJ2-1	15	TGTGCCAGCAGCTTAGCAACCGGGACTAGCATTGAGCAGTTCTTC	CASSLATGTSIEQFF
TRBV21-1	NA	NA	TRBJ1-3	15	TGTGCCAGCAGCAGGGACAGGGACTCTGGAAACACCATATATTTT	CASSRDRDSGNTIYF
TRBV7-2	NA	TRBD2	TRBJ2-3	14	TGTGCCAGCAGCCGGACTAGCGGCCAAGATACGCAGTATTTT	CASSRTSGQDTQYF
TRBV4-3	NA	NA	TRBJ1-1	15	TGCGCCAGCAGCCAAACCTGGGGGGGAGGGGATGAGGCTTTCTTT	CASSQTWGGGDEAFF
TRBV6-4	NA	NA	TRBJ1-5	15	TGTGCCAGCAGTGACTCGGCGGGTAGCAATCAGCCCCAGCATTTT	CASSDSAGSNQPQHF
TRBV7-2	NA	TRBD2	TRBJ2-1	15	TGTGCCAGCAGCTTAGGGGGGGGACTAAACAATGAGCAGTTCTTC	CASSLGGGLNNEQFF
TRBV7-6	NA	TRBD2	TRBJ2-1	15	TGTGCCAGCAGCCTTAGCGGGGGCTCCTACAATGAGCAGTTCTTC	CASSLSGGSYNEQFF
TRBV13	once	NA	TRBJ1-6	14	TGTGCCAGCAGCTCGGGACAAAATAATTCACCCCTCCACTTT	CASSSGQNNSPLHF
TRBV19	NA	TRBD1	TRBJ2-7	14	TGTGCCAGCTCCACCGGGACAGCCTCCTACGAGCAGTACTTC	CASSTGTASYEQYF
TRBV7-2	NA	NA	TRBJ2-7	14	TGTGCCAGCAGCTTAGCCAACGCCGGTCAGGGGCAGTACTTC	CASSLANAGQGQYF
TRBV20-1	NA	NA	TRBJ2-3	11	TGCAGTGCTAATCGAGGGTTAGCGCAGTATTTT	CSANRGLAQYF
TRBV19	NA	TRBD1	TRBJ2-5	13	TGTGCGACAGGGCGTGCGGACCAAGAGACCCAGTACTTC	CATGRADQETQYF
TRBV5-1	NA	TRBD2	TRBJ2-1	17	TGCGCCAGCAGCTCCCGCCCTAGCGGTCTTCGCTACAATGAGCAGTTCTTC	CASSSRPSGLRYNEQFF
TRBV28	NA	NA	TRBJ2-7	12	TGTGCCAGCAGCCTTGAGGATATCGAGCAGTACTTC	CASSLEDIEQYF
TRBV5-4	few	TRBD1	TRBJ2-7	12	TGTGCCTTTAGGACAGGGGCCTACGAGCAGTACTTC	CAFRTGAYEQYF
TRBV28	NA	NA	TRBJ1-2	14	TGTGCCAGCAGCCTACCACCAGGGAACTATGGCTACACCTTC	CASSLPPGNYGYTF
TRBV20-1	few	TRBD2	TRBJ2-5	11	TGCAGTGCTAAGCGGGGGGAGACCCAGTACTTC	CSAKRGETQYF
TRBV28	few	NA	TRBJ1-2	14	TGTGCCAGCAGTTTACCCGCAGTGAACTATGGCTACACCTTC	CASSLPAVNYGYTF
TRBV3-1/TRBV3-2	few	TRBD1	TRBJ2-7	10	TGTGCCATGGCGGACAGGGCCGAGTACTTC	CAMADRAEYF
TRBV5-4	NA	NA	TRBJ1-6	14	TGTGCCAGCAGCTTGGACAGTAATAATTCACCCCTCCACTTT	CASSLDSNNSPLHF
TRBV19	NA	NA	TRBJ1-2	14	TGTGCCAGTAGTATAGGGTATGGCAACTATGGCTACACCTTC	CASSIGYGNYGYTF
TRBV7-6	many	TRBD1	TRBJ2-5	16	TGTGCCAGCAGCTTAGGGGGACAGATTATAGGGGAGACCCAGTACTTC	CASSLGGQIIGETQYF
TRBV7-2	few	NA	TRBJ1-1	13	TGTGCCAGCAGCTTAGGGCCCCTCACTGAAGCTTTCTTT	CASSLGPLTEAFF
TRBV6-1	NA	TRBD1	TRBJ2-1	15	TGTGCCAGCAGTGACGGGACAGGGCATAAGAATGAGCAGTTCTTC	CASSDGTGHKNEQFF
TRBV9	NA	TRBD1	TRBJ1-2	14	TGTGCCAGCAGCCGGGACAGGGGATCCTATGGCTACACCTTC	CASSRDRGSYGYTF
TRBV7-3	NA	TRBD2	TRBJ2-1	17	TGTGCCAGCAGCCCGGAAATAGGACTAGCGGGACGCAATGAGCAGTTCTTC	CASSPEIGLAGRNEQFF
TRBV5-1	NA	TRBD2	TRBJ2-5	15	TGCGCCAGCAGGCGTGGGACTAGCGGGGTGGAGACCCAGTACTTC	CASRRGTSGVETQYF
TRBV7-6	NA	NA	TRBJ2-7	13	TGTGCCAGCAGCTTCGGACAGAACTACGAGCAGTACTTC	CASSFGQNYEQYF
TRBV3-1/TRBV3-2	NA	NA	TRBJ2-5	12	TGTGCCAGCAGCCGGGAGAGCGAGACCCAGTACTTC	CASSRESETQYF
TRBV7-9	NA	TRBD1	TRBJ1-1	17	TGTGCCAGCAGCTTCATAACCGGGACAGGGCAGAACACTGAAGCTTTCTTT	CASSFITGTGQNTEAFF
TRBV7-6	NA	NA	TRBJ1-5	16	TGTGCCAGCAGCTTAGGGGCAGGCCGTAGCAATCAGCCCCAGCATTTT	CASSLGAGRSNQPQHF
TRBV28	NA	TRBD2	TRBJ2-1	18	TGTGCCAGCAGCCCCGGACTAGCGGGAGGCCTTACCTACAATGAGCAGTTCTTC	CASSPGLAGGLTYNEQFF
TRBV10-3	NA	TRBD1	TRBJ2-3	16	TGTGCCATCAGGGGGCCGGGACAGGGATCCGCAGATACGCAGTATTTT	CAIRGPGQGSADTQYF
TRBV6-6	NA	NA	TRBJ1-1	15	TGTGCCAGCAGTTACCCGGGTCACGGGGGCACTGAAGCTTTCTTT	CASSYPGHGGTEAFF
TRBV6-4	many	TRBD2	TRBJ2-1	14	TGTGCCAGCAGTGGACTAGCGGGGGGCAATGAGCAGTTCTTC	CASSGLAGGNEQFF
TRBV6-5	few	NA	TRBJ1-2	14	TGTGCCAGCAGTTACGGGGTGGGAGCCTATGGCTACACCTTC	CASSYGVGAYGYTF